Shown below are 32 T cell receptor beta chains from a single sample sequenced in a study of blood T cell repertoires in COVID-19. Generated by immunoSEQ multiplex PCR, the TCRdb table keeps only in-frame clones and is missing some. The sample includes over 200,000 clones, more than 80% of them seen just once. Material: peripheral blood. These TCRs come from a man between 25 and 39 years old with COVID-19, enrolled during active disease.

The chain uses TRBV5-1 and TRBJ2-1; 10 nucleotides align to TRBD2. The CDR3 has 16 amino acids. Germline CDR1 reads SGHRS; CDR2 reads YFSETQ. The junction had 7 bases not matched to a gene; V was cut back by 0 bases and J by 7 bases. The CDR3 reads CASSLEGLAGANEQFF. The DNA of the CDR3 is TGCGCCAGCAGCTTGGAAGGCCTAGCGGGAGCGAATGAGCAGTTCTTC.

This chain uses TRBV10-1 with TRBJ1-2; 10 bases agree with TRBD1. CDR3 length equals 14 residues. V gave up 4 bases and J gave up 2 bases; unmatched junction bases: 1. The germline gives CDR1 WNHNN, CDR2 SYGVQD (reference sequence). This CDR3 reads CASSGTGGNYGYTF. For the CDR3, the DNA is TGCGCCAGCAGTGGGACAGGGGGAAACTATGGCTACACCTTC.

The chain uses TRBV6-5 and TRBJ1-6; D possibly corresponds to TRBD1 (5 bases). Trimming shortened V by 2 bases and J by 9 bases, and 17 bases separated the two germline ends. The CDR3 totals 16 residues. Germline V gene sequence: CDR1 MNHEY, CDR2 SVGAGI. CDR3 region: CASSYLGGTGGSPLHF. The CDR3 DNA reads TGTGCCAGCAGTTACCTTGGGGGGACCGGTGGTTCACCCCTCCACTTT.

This clone showed up just once. V usage is TRBV5-4 and J usage is TRBJ2-3, with TRBD2 matching over 12 bases. The V gene end was trimmed by 4 bases and the J gene end by 3 bases; junction bases not matched to a gene: 12. The CDR3 totals 18 residues. Germline CDR1 SGHNT, CDR2 YYREEE (reference sequence). The CDR3 coding sequence is TGTGCCAGCAGCCGAGGGGCTAGCGGGAGGGCCCGTACAGATACGCAGTATTTT. As protein: CASSRGASGRARTDTQYF.

The chain joins TRBV19 to TRBJ2-3, with 16 bases that match TRBD2. The CDR3 totals 19 residues. V dropped 4 bases and J dropped 0; count of bases not matched to a gene: 7. Germline-derived CDR1 and CDR2 are LNHDA and SQIVND (reference sequence). This chain's CDR3 is CASSNSGTSGRASTDTQYF. In DNA form, the CDR3 reads TGTGCCAGTAGTAATTCCGGGACTAGCGGGAGGGCCAGCACAGATACGCAGTATTTT.

The rearrangement links TRBV6-1 to TRBJ1-4, with 7 bases fitting TRBD1. Germline assignment: CDR1 MNHNS and CDR2 SASEGT. The CDR3 sequence is 16 residues long. With V trimmed by 1 base and J by 7 bases, 9 bases remained unmatched. Written as DNA, the CDR3 is TGTGCCAGCAGTGAAGGCCTGACAGGGAGTAGTGAAAAACTGTTTTTT. Translated: CASSEGLTGSSEKLFF.

This chain links TRBV28 with TRBJ1-1; 8 nucleotides line up with TRBD1. The germline V gene encodes CDR1 MDHEN and CDR2 SYDVKM. With 6 bases clipped from V and 4 bases from J, the junction kept 4 bases outside the gene matches. The CDR3 spans 13 residues. CDR3 coding DNA: TGTGCCAGCAGCACCGACAGGGGCACTGAAGCTTTCTTT. It translates to CASSTDRGTEAFF.

The genes are TRBV10-1 and TRBJ1-2, with 10 bases that match TRBD1. With V trimmed by 9 bases and J by 6 bases, 4 bases remained unmatched. Per germline, CDR1 WNHNN and CDR2 SYGVQD (reference sequence). The CDR3 is 12 residues long. The CDR3: CASPDRGDGYTF. The CDR3 DNA follows: TGCGCCAGTCCGGACAGGGGGGATGGCTACACCTTC.

This sequence joins TRBV27 and TRBJ1-6, with TRBD1 matching 7 bases. Germline V gives CDR1 MNHEY, CDR2 SMNVEV (reference sequence). The ends lost 6 bases at V and 4 bases at J; junction bases unmatched: 6. The CDR3 contains 15 residues. This CDR3 reads CASRKGTEYNSPLHF. The CDR3 bases are TGTGCCAGCAGAAAGGGGACAGAGTATAATTCACCCCTCCACTTT.

This clone was recorded only once. V and J are TRBV29-1 and TRBJ1-2, with 7 bases aligning to TRBD1. Germline trimming cut 0 bases from V and 4 bases from J; bases unmatched to any gene: 8. Germline V CDR1 and CDR2: SQVTM, ANQGSEA. The CDR3 extends over 15 amino acids. The CDR3 DNA sequence: TGCAGCGTTGAAGAGTTAGGGGGCGGAAGCTATGGCTACACCTTC. This sequence encodes CSVEELGGGSYGYTF.

This chain joins TRBV15 and TRBJ2-2, with 9 positions matching TRBD2. The CDR3 sequence is 16 residues long. V was pared by 2 bases and J by 5 bases, with 6 bases of the junction left unmatched. CDR1 is LNHNV and CDR2 is YYDKDF in the germline V gene (reference sequence). CDR3 coding DNA: TGTGCCACCAGCAGACGAGCGGGAGGCTCAACCGGGGAGCTGTTTTTT. Its protein is CATSRRAGGSTGELFF.

The V gene is TRBV5-1, the J gene TRBJ1-4; TRBD1 is a possible D gene (5 bases). The CDR3 totals 16 residues. CDR1 is SGHRS and CDR2 is YFSETQ in the germline V gene. Trimming removed 2 bases from V and 8 bases from J, with 19 bases in between. The CDR3 loop is CASSFGLDLGREKLFF. The CDR3 DNA reads TGCGCCAGCAGCTTTGGGTTGGACCTGGGGCGGGAAAAACTGTTTTTT.

The chain couples TRBV29-1 to TRBJ2-1, with 13 bases lining up with TRBD2. The J segment lost 1 base and the V segment lost 4 bases, leaving 4 bases of the junction unmatched. Germline V gives CDR1 SQVTM, CDR2 ANQGSEA. The CDR3 sequence is 16 residues long. The CDR3 coding sequence is TGCAGCGTTGGACTAGCGGGAGGTCGATCCTACAATGAGCAGTTCTTC. This encodes CSVGLAGGRSYNEQFF.

The gene calls are TRBV6-6 and TRBJ1-1, with D perhaps TRBD1 (6 bases). The CDR3 spans 15 residues. Trimming removed 5 bases from V and 5 bases from J, with 18 bases in between. Germline V gene data show CDR1 as MNHNY and CDR2 as SVGAGI (reference sequence). The CDR3 loop reads CASSLQQGAETEAFF. CDR3 sequence (DNA): TGTGCCAGCAGTCTCCAACAGGGAGCGGAGACTGAAGCTTTCTTT.

The chain joins TRBV4-3 to TRBJ2-3; TRBD2 matches 12 bases. Per germline, CDR1 LGHNA and CDR2 YSLEER. The CDR3 consists of 14 residues. The J segment lost 5 bases and the V segment lost 4 bases, leaving 1 base of the junction unmatched. The CDR3, as DNA: TGCGCCAGCAGCCGACTAGCGGGAGAAGATACGCAGTATTTT. It translates to CASSRLAGEDTQYF.

V is TRBV27 and J is TRBJ1-1; a weak D match, TRBD1 (6 bases). Germline V lookup: CDR1 MNHEY, CDR2 SMNVEV (reference sequence). The V gene lost 6 bases and the J gene lost 2 bases, with 16 bases spanning the gap. This CDR3 region has 15 residues. The CDR3: CASRVGGLLNTEAFF. For the CDR3, the DNA is TGTGCCAGCAGAGTAGGGGGTTTGCTCAACACTGAAGCTTTCTTT.

The chain uses TRBV10-3 and TRBJ2-1, with TRBD2 matching 11 bases. CDR1 is ENHRY and CDR2 is SYGVKD in the germline V gene. The CDR3 is 16 residues long. The V and J ends lost 0 bases and 2 bases, in that order; junction bases with no gene match: 0. CDR3 sequence reads: CAISESSGRAYNEQFF. The CDR3 bases are TGTGCCATCAGTGAGTCTAGCGGGAGGGCCTACAATGAGCAGTTCTTC.

This clone was found a few times. This chain joins TRBV20-1 and TRBJ1-2; a possible D gene is TRBD1 (5 bases). Trimming removed 6 bases at V and 9 bases at J, with 14 bases between. Per germline, CDR1 DFQATT and CDR2 SNEGSKA (reference sequence). The CDR3 contains 11 residues. This chain's CDR3 is CSALLQGSYTF. CDR3 in DNA: TGCAGTGCCCTGCTGCAGGGTAGCTACACCTTC.

This chain connects TRBV13 to TRBJ1-1; D is undetermined. Trimming cost V 5 bases and J 5 bases, with 9 bases left between them. The CDR3 contains 12 residues. Germline V gives CDR1 PRHDT, CDR2 FYEKMQ (reference sequence). The CDR3 loop is CASSPGGTEAFF. The CDR3 DNA is TGTGCCAGCAGCCCCGGAGGGACTGAAGCTTTCTTT.

The gene calls are TRBV7-8 and TRBJ1-2; the D is unclear. The CDR3 is made up of 13 amino acids. Trimming removed 0 bases from V and 8 bases from J, with 10 bases in between. CDR1 and CDR2 from the germline V gene are SGHVS and FQNEAQ. For the CDR3, the DNA is TGTGCCAGCAGCTTAGCATCCGGGTTAGGCTACACCTTC. Protein product: CASSLASGLGYTF.

The rearrangement uses TRBV5-1 and TRBJ2-2; D not resolved. The CDR3 is made up of 16 amino acids. Per germline, CDR1 SGHRS and CDR2 YFSETQ. V was cut by 0 bases and J by 0 bases, with 9 bases left in between. CDR3 region: CASSLVPLTNTGELFF. CDR3 nucleotides: TGCGCCAGCAGCTTGGTCCCGCTAACGAACACCGGGGAGCTGTTTTTT.

The chain employs TRBV19 and TRBJ2-5; D is possibly TRBD1 (5 bases). Germline V gene lookup returns CDR1 LNHDA and CDR2 SQIVND (reference sequence). V was cut by 1 base and J by 4 bases, with 19 bases left in between. The CDR3 is made up of 17 amino acids. CDR3 coding DNA: TGTGCCAGTAGTATAGCCCCGAGCAGGGTACGCTTAGAGACCCAGTACTTC. This encodes CASSIAPSRVRLETQYF.

This rearrangement joins TRBV29-1 to TRBJ1-2; TRBD1 matches 12 bases. Germline CDR1 reads SQVTM; CDR2 reads ANQGSEA. The CDR3 extends over 14 amino acids. J gave up 8 bases and V 2 bases, and 6 bases lay outside the gene matches. CDR3 loop: CSVEKGQGAWGYTF. The DNA of the CDR3 is TGCAGCGTTGAAAAGGGACAGGGGGCATGGGGCTACACCTTC.

The CDR3 spells CASSPTGFQETQYF. The CDR3 bases are TGTGCCAGCAGTCCGACAGGGTTTCAAGAGACCCAGTACTTC. The gene calls are TRBV28 and TRBJ2-5; the match to TRBD1 covers 7 bases. CDR3 length: 14 residues. V lost 5 bases to trimming and J lost 2 bases; unmatched junction nucleotides: 5. Germline V gene lookup returns CDR1 MDHEN and CDR2 SYDVKM.

V is TRBV6-2 or TRBV6-3 and J is TRBJ1-2, with 10 nucleotides matching TRBD1. Germline V CDR1 and CDR2: MNHEY, SVGEGT. The CDR3 extends over 17 amino acids. The J segment lost 5 bases and the V segment lost 6 bases, leaving 15 bases of the junction unmatched. CDR3 sequence reads: CASSLLGPGQGLYGYTF. The CDR3, as DNA: TGTGCCAGCAGCCTGCTTGGCCCGGGACAGGGGCTGTATGGCTACACCTTC.

The rearrangement joins TRBV27 to TRBJ2-1; D is unresolved. The CDR3 covers 12 residues. The germline V gene encodes CDR1 MNHEY and CDR2 SMNVEV (reference sequence). V dropped 2 bases and J dropped 10 bases, with 9 bases sitting between them. Here the CDR3 reads CASSLNNGEQFF. CDR3 sequence (DNA): TGTGCCAGCAGTTTAAATAACGGGGAGCAGTTCTTC.

The rearrangement links TRBV5-1 to TRBJ1-2; no reliable D call. V was shortened by 1 base and J by 5 bases, with 12 bases between the two germline ends. CDR1 is SGHRS and CDR2 is YFSETQ in the germline V gene. The CDR3 consists of 14 residues. The CDR3 sequence is CASSLTDVWYGYTF. The DNA for the CDR3 is TGCGCCAGCAGCTTGACAGACGTTTGGTATGGCTACACCTTC.

J is TRBJ1-2 and V is TRBV28, with no clear D. Between the trimmed V and J ends, which lost 5 bases and 2 bases, there was a span of 12 bases. CDR3 length equals 14 residues. Germline CDR1 MDHEN, CDR2 SYDVKM. CDR3 coding DNA: TGTGCCAGCAGTCCTTGGACTGGGAACTATGGCTACACCTTC. It specifies CASSPWTGNYGYTF.

This clone was seen only once. The V gene is TRBV12-3 or TRBV12-4, the J gene TRBJ1-1, with D uncertain. The CDR3 has 13 amino acids. Trimming removed 1 base from V and 2 bases from J, with 5 bases in between. Here the CDR3 reads CASSLERNTEAFF. As DNA, the CDR3 is TGTGCCAGCAGTTTAGAGAGAAACACTGAAGCTTTCTTT.

V is TRBV30 and J is TRBJ1-4; TRBD1 matches at 11 bases. Trimming took 2 bases from V and 5 from J; bases not matched to a gene: 1. Germline values: CDR1 GTSNPN, CDR2 SVGIG (reference sequence). The CDR3 sequence is 14 residues long. CDR3 DNA: TGTGCCTGGAGTCGGACAGGGGGCAATGAAAAACTGTTTTTT. Translation: CAWSRTGGNEKLFF.

This chain's CDR3 is CASSFRGNQPQHF. The DNA for the CDR3 is TGTGCCAGCAGTTTTCGGGGGAATCAGCCCCAGCATTTT. The J gene is TRBJ1-5, the V gene TRBV27; tentatively, D is TRBD1 (5 bases). V was pared by 3 bases and J by 4 bases, with 7 bases between. Germline-derived CDR1 and CDR2 are MNHEY and SMNVEV (reference sequence). This CDR3 contains 13 residues.

This clone was observed once. V is TRBV5-1 and J is TRBJ2-1, with 11 bases aligning to TRBD2. Trimming cost V 0 bases and J 3 bases; bases outside gene matches: 8. CDR1 and CDR2 (germline): SGHRS, YFSETQ. This CDR3 spans 18 amino acids. Here the CDR3 reads CASSLALAGAPNYNEQFF. As DNA, the CDR3 is TGCGCCAGCAGCTTGGCACTAGCGGGAGCACCAAACTACAATGAGCAGTTCTTC.